This T cell receptor beta chain appears in the sequencing data of a study of shared clonotypes between healthy human individuals. For the study at large: The composition of the donors was two women and a few men aged 18 to 49.

General study findings and limits: Among non-shared clonotypes, generation probabilities were lower than among those shared by all four donors.

Germline CDR1 DFQATT, CDR2 SNEGSKA (reference sequence). V dropped 5 bases and J dropped 14; count of bases not matched to a gene: 9. This CDR3 spans 11 amino acids. The assay was run at deep level. Assay used: immunoSEQ multiplex PCR; TCRdb lists only in-frame clones, some missing. The data hold 2 million to 2.5 million clones, with around 92% observed a single time. About this clone itself: Its specificity is not known.

The sample was naive CD4+ T cells from PBMCs. The sample's subset: CD45RA+ positively selected. The receptor was isolated from a man younger than 35 in good health. Some clones in this sample may be carry-over from other donors' samples. The chain joins TRBV20-1 to TRBJ2-4; 7 positions match TRBD2. CDR3 bases: TGCAGTGCTCCATCTGTGAGCGGGAAGTACTTC. Translated, it gives CSAPSVSGKYF.